What follows are 24 T cell receptor beta chains derived from one specimen sequenced in a study of blood T cell repertoires in COVID-19. Libraries were prepared by immunoSEQ multiplex PCR; TCRdb keeps only in-frame clonotypes and omits some of them. The sample has about 300,000 clones; less than 85% are singletons. Sequences were obtained from PBMCs or T cells enriched from blood (not recorded which). These receptors all come from a woman in her twenties or thirties who had been exposed to COVID-19.

There are a few counts of this clone. The chain combines TRBV4-1 with TRBJ2-2; D perhaps matches TRBD2 (5 bases). CDR3 size: 15 residues. Germline V gene data show CDR1 as MGHRA and CDR2 as YSYEKL. V lost 0 bases to trimming and J lost 4 bases, with 9 bases between them. CDR3 DNA sequence: TGCGCCAGCAGCCAAGATCGGGGTTTCACCGGGGAGCTGTTTTTT. Translated: CASSQDRGFTGELFF.

V usage is TRBV5-6 and J usage is TRBJ2-7; D gene unclear. Germline loops: CDR1 SGHDT, CDR2 YYEEEE. The CDR3 spans 11 residues. Trimming cost V 4 bases and J 7 bases, with 9 bases left between them. CDR3 in amino acids: CASSVKQEQYF. The CDR3 DNA reads as TGTGCCAGCAGCGTCAAACAGGAGCAGTACTTC.

The genes are TRBV7-9 and TRBJ1-2; the match to TRBD1 covers 9 bases. After removal of 3 bases from V and 6 bases from J, the junction contained 2 bases not matched to a gene. This CDR3 is built from 13 residues. CDR1 is SEHNR and CDR2 is FQNEAQ in the germline V gene (reference sequence). CDR3 in amino acids: CASSLTGGNGYTF. The CDR3 region has the DNA TGTGCCAGCAGCTTGACAGGGGGGAATGGCTACACCTTC.

The CDR3 DNA reads TGTGCCAGCAGGCTCGAGATTAATTCACCCCTCCACTTT. This encodes CASRLEINSPLHF. The chain couples TRBV7-9 to TRBJ1-6; D gene unclear. Looked up from germline, CDR1 is SEHNR and CDR2 is FQNEAQ (reference sequence). The CDR3 sequence is 13 residues long. Between the trimmed V and J ends, which lost 6 bases and 6 bases, there was a span of 9 bases.

The rearrangement uses TRBV7-2 and TRBJ2-1; 10 nucleotides match TRBD2. This CDR3 has 14 amino acids. In germline, CDR1 is SGHTA, CDR2 FQGNSA. After removal of 5 bases from V and 8 bases from J, the junction contained 6 bases not matched to a gene. For the CDR3, the DNA is TGTGCCAGCAGCCCACTAGCGGGGAGCGATGAGCAGTTCTTC. Translated, it gives CASSPLAGSDEQFF. Full variable domain (missing parts from reference TRBV7-2 and TRBJ2-1): GAGVSQSPSNKVTEKGKDVELRCDPISGHTALYWYRQSLGQGLEFLIYFQGNSAPDKSGLPSDRFSAERTGGSVSTLTIQRTQQEDSAVYLCASSPLAGSDEQFFGPGTRLTVL.

The chain carries TRBV5-1 and TRBJ2-5; D is unclear. The CDR3 extends over 12 amino acids. V lost 9 bases and J lost 2, with 11 bases in between. Germline CDR1 reads SGHRS; CDR2 reads YFSETQ. The CDR3 protein is CATSTGQETQYF. The CDR3 nucleotides are TGCGCCACATCTACCGGGCAAGAGACCCAGTACTTC.

This chain links TRBV5-4 with TRBJ1-6, with 9 positions matching TRBD1. Losses at the gene ends were 2 bases for V and 7 bases for J; bases not matched to a gene: 7. CDR1 is SGHNT and CDR2 is YYREEE in the germline V gene (reference sequence). The CDR3 is 16 residues long. This chain's CDR3 is CASSFEQGARNSPLHF. The CDR3 coding sequence is TGTGCCAGCAGCTTTGAACAGGGGGCTCGGAATTCACCCCTCCACTTT. The full variable domain, with the rest looked up from reference TRBV5-4 and TRBJ1-6, is ETGVTQSPTHLIKTRGQQVTLRCSSQSGHNTVSWYQQALGQGPQFIFQYYREEENGRGNFPPRFSGLQFPNYSSELNVNALELDDSALYLCASSFEQGARNSPLHFGNGTRLTVT.

The chain couples TRBV4-3 to TRBJ1-2; 7 positions match TRBD1. There are 14 residues in the CDR3. V was clipped by 1 base and J by 8 bases; unmatched bases: 7. Germline V gives CDR1 LGHNA, CDR2 YSLEER. The CDR3 loop is CASSQGQGLLGYTF. Here the CDR3 DNA reads TGCGCCAGCAGCCAAGGACAGGGCCTATTGGGCTACACCTTC.

This chain joins TRBV6-5 and TRBJ2-7; D remains unclear. The V end lost 6 bases, the J end lost 0 bases, and 12 bases lay between the germline ends. Germline V gene lookup returns CDR1 MNHEY and CDR2 SVGAGI. The CDR3 runs 14 residues. The CDR3 DNA reads TGTGCCAGCAGCGAGAATCCTCCCTCCTACGAGCAGTACTTC. It yields the protein CASSENPPSYEQYF.

CDR3 amino acids: CASSYQGENTF. CDR3 DNA sequence: TGTGCCAGCAGTTATCAGGGGGAGAACACCTTC. J is TRBJ1-2 and V is TRBV6-6, with 7 nucleotides matching TRBD1. Losses at the gene ends were 3 bases for V and 12 bases for J; bases not matched to a gene: 4. Germline-derived CDR1 and CDR2 are MNHNY and SVGAGI (reference sequence). The CDR3 sequence is 11 residues long.

This chain uses TRBV28 with TRBJ2-7, with 9 bases identical to TRBD1. This CDR3 contains 16 residues. The junction had 11 bases not matched to a gene; V was cut back by 4 bases and J by 4 bases. The germline V gene has CDR1 MDHEN and CDR2 SYDVKM. Here the CDR3 DNA reads TGTGCCAGCAGTTCTCCCGGGACAGGGACTGGTTACGAGCAGTACTTC. It encodes CASSSPGTGTGYEQYF. Together with reference TRBV28 and TRBJ2-7, the CDR3 gives the full variable domain: DVKVTQSSRYLVKRTGEKVFLECVQDMDHENMFWYRQDPGLGLRLIYFSYDVKMKEKGDIPEGYSVSREKKERFSLILESASTNQTSMYLCASSSPGTGTGYEQYFGPGTRLTVT.

Only a few counts were recorded for this clone. The chain combines TRBV18 with TRBJ2-1; 9 bases fit TRBD1. Germline V gives CDR1 KGHSH, CDR2 LQKENI. This CDR3 contains 15 residues. Trimming removed 5 bases from V and 7 bases from J; junction bases left unmatched: 9. The CDR3 coding sequence is TGTGCCAGCTCAGCAGGGACAGGGAATAAAAATGAGCAGTTCTTC. Its protein product is CASSAGTGNKNEQFF. The variable domain in full, completed from reference TRBV18 and TRBJ2-1, reads NAGVMQNPRHLVRRRGQEARLRCSPMKGHSHVYWYRQLPEEGLKFMVYLQKENIIDESGMPKERFSAEFPKEGPSILRIQQVVRGDSAAYFCASSAGTGNKNEQFFGPGTRLTVL.

The chain recombines TRBV5-1 with TRBJ1-1; weak D call: TRBD1 (5 bases). This CDR3 has 15 residues. Germline CDR1 reads SGHRS; CDR2 reads YFSETQ. Trimming pared 0 bases from V and 1 base from J, leaving 10 bases between. CDR3 nucleotide sequence: TGCGCCAGCAGCTTGGGTCGCCAGGGGAACACTGAAGCTTTCTTT. Its protein is CASSLGRQGNTEAFF.

CDR3 amino acids: CASSQGLAGGIGADTQYF. The CDR3 DNA follows: TGTGCCAGCAGTCAGGGACTAGCGGGAGGAATCGGCGCAGATACGCAGTATTTT. V and J are TRBV27 and TRBJ2-3, with 15 bases fitting TRBD2. V shed 5 bases and J 4 bases; nucleotides not matched to a gene: 10. The CDR3 spans 18 residues. CDR1 MNHEY and CDR2 SMNVEV come from the germline V gene (reference sequence).

Concerning this clone: Within the sample, other DNA sequences also encode this same CDR3. This chain joins TRBV3-1 (or the pseudogene TRBV3-2) and TRBJ2-7, with a weak D call TRBD1 (7 bases). The V gene's germline CDR1 is LGHDT and CDR2 YNNKEL (reference sequence). The V gene lost 3 bases and the J gene lost 2 bases, with 11 bases spanning the gap. CDR3 length: 14 residues. For the CDR3, the DNA is TGTGCCAGCAGCCAGAGCAGGGGGGCCTACGAGCAGTACTTC. Residues: CASSQSRGAYEQYF.

The rearrangement uses TRBV5-1 and TRBJ2-1, with no clear D. The CDR3 runs to 14 residues. Germline CDR1 and CDR2: SGHRS and YFSETQ. The ends were cut back, 1 base at V and 4 bases at J, with 9 bases in the middle. The CDR3, as DNA: TGCGCCAGCAGCTTGCAACAGTCTTACAATGAGCAGTTCTTC. Its translation: CASSLQQSYNEQFF. Drawing the rest from reference TRBV5-1 and TRBJ2-1, the complete variable domain is KAGVTQTPRYLIKTRGQQVTLSCSPISGHRSVSWYQQTPGQGLQFLFEYFSETQRNKGNFPGRFSGRQFSNSRSEMNVSTLELGDSALYLCASSLQQSYNEQFFGPGTRLTVL.

The rearrangement uses TRBV6-6 and TRBJ2-2; 8 bases fit TRBD1. Trimming removed 6 bases from V and 6 bases from J; junction bases left unmatched: 12. Germline loops: CDR1 MNHNY, CDR2 SVGAGI (reference sequence). The CDR3 consists of 16 residues. The CDR3 sequence is CASRPTGQGPSGELFF. The CDR3, as DNA: TGTGCCAGCAGGCCGACCGGACAGGGCCCATCCGGGGAGCTGTTTTTT.

Only one count was recorded for this clone. This chain joins TRBV28 and TRBJ1-6; 7 bases are shared with TRBD1. Germline values: CDR1 MDHEN, CDR2 SYDVKM. This CDR3 spans 15 amino acids. V lost 5 bases and J lost 13; bases outside the gene matches: 14. This CDR3 reads CASSPRDSPIRPLHF. In DNA, the CDR3 is TGTGCCAGCAGTCCTAGGGACAGCCCGATTAGGCCCCTCCACTTT.

The V and J genes are TRBV7-2 and TRBJ2-3; the D is unclear. Germline V CDR1 and CDR2: SGHTA, FQGNSA. Trimming took off 2 bases at V and 1 base at J, with 7 bases between the two ends. There are 14 residues in the CDR3. The DNA of the CDR3 is TGTGCCAGCAGCTTAATGGCAGGCACAGATACGCAGTATTTT. Translated, it gives CASSLMAGTDTQYF. The full variable domain, in which reference TRBV7-2 and TRBJ2-3 provide the parts outside the CDR3, is GAGVSQSPSNKVTEKGKDVELRCDPISGHTALYWYRQSLGQGLEFLIYFQGNSAPDKSGLPSDRFSAERTGGSVSTLTIQRTQQEDSAVYLCASSLMAGTDTQYFGPGTRLTVL.

This sequence joins TRBV12-2 and TRBJ2-7; no DNA check was done on the table's D call, TRBD2. TRBV12-2 represents a pseudogene. The CDR3 contains 15 residues. The CDR3 here is CASRPSREVTYEQYF. The DNA of the CDR3 is TGTGCAAGTCGCCCTTCCCGCGAAGTAACCTACGAGCAGTACTTC.

This chain connects TRBV25-1 to TRBJ2-7; TRBD1 aligns across 7 bases. The CDR3 has 13 residues. With V trimmed by 6 bases and J by 2 bases, 4 bases remained unmatched. CDR1 is MGHDK and CDR2 is SYGVNS in the germline V gene. The CDR3 sequence is CASRDRWTYEQYF. The CDR3 DNA reads as TGTGCCAGCAGGGACAGGTGGACCTACGAGCAGTACTTC.

The chain is built from TRBV19 and TRBJ1-5; TRBD1 aligns across 8 bases. CDR1 is LNHDA, CDR2 SQIVND, per germline (reference sequence). This CDR3 has 16 amino acids. V lost 5 bases and J lost 2; bases outside the gene matches: 8. The CDR3: CASSSTGGFGNQPQHF. As DNA, the CDR3 is TGTGCCAGTAGTTCCACAGGGGGTTTTGGCAATCAGCCCCAGCATTTT. Filled out from reference TRBV19 and TRBJ1-5, the complete variable domain reads DGGITQSPKYLFRKEGQNVTLSCEQNLNHDAMYWYRQDPGQGLRLIYYSQIVNDFQKGDIAEGYSVSREKKESFPLTVTSAQKNPTAFYLCASSSTGGFGNQPQHFGDGTRLSIL.

The J gene is TRBJ1-1, the V gene TRBV19, with 8 positions matching TRBD1. V shed 2 bases, J shed 4 bases, and the junction held 3 bases outside the gene matches. In germline, CDR1 is LNHDA, CDR2 SQIVND (reference sequence). The CDR3 runs to 14 residues. The CDR3 is CASSIRQGFTEAFF. CDR3 DNA sequence: TGTGCCAGTAGTATAAGACAGGGGTTCACTGAAGCTTTCTTT. Full variable domain (remainder filled in from reference TRBV19 and TRBJ1-1): DGGITQSPKYLFRKEGQNVTLSCEQNLNHDAMYWYRQDPGQGLRLIYYSQIVNDFQKGDIAEGYSVSREKKESFPLTVTSAQKNPTAFYLCASSIRQGFTEAFFGQGTRLTVV.

The chain is built from TRBV18 and TRBJ2-5; 7 positions match TRBD2. Germline V lookup: CDR1 KGHSH, CDR2 LQKENI. J gave up 0 bases and V 9 bases, and 7 bases lay outside the gene matches. The CDR3 consists of 14 residues. The CDR3 protein is CASSSGVHQETQYF. The CDR3 DNA reads as TGTGCCAGTTCGAGCGGGGTTCACCAAGAGACCCAGTACTTC.